This TCR beta chain emerged from a study of human T cells and chemical hapten exposure. V shed 4 bases, J shed 0 bases, and the junction held 8 bases outside the gene matches. Germline V CDR1 and CDR2: LGHNA, YSLEER. The CDR3 runs to 17 residues. Time point noted: patch test 2, 6 weeks after DPC sensitization. Treatment reported: therapeutic diphenylcyclopropenone sensitization with weekly scalp DPC. As originally analysed: Samples contained a median of about 96,000 TCRs, with a range of about 23,224 to 750,000. TCRdb re-called the RACE reads with MiXCR, one entry per CDR3 protein. It is TCRdb's table, rather than the study itself, that gives the V and J calls and clone size. Of a few hundred thousand distinct CDR3 sequences in the sample, around 6% are singletons; the top ten hold around 6.1%.

The rearrangement joins TRBV4-3 to TRBJ2-1, with 8 nucleotides matching TRBD2. This receptor was identified in a woman under 30 with alopecia areata. Some clones in this sample may be carry-over from other donors' samples. This specimen was whole blood, taken in connection with sensitization to the hapten diphenylcyclopropenone (DPC). This CDR3 is CASSRESGGLSYNEQFF. CDR3 bases: TGCGCCAGCAGCCGTGAGAGCGGGGGCCTCTCCTACAATGAGCAGTTCTTC.